The TCR beta chain described here comes from a study of blood T cells in healthy people across ages. The CDR3 runs to 15 residues. The V and J ends lost 4 bases and 11 bases respectively, with 23 bases between them. Germline V gives CDR1 MDHEN, CDR2 SYDVKM. For the second PCR, which ran for about 6 to 12 cycles, a sample-barcoded 5' primer and a J-beta primer mix were used. Using its own MiXCR run on the 5' RACE reads, TCRdb lists one record per CDR3 protein. This sample has roughly 1,300,000 distinct CDR3 sequences, with approximately 59% found just once. The chain joins TRBV28 to TRBJ2-5, with D perhaps TRBD2 (6 bases). The sequence came from a man in his late teens or twenties in good health. Sequencing was done on a sample of blood. CDR3 sequence reads: CASSSLRERAYGQYF. CDR3 nucleotides: TGTGCCAGCAGTTCCCTCCGGGAGAGAGCCTACGGGCAGTACTTC.